These T cell receptor beta chains were read from a single sample in a study of PD-1 blockade in classical Hodgkin lymphoma. Profiled with immunoSEQ multiplex PCR; TCRdb holds only in-frame clones, not every one. Seen here are 43,000 or so clones, 85% to 90% observed once, and the top ten hold roughly 9.1%. The sample in question was peripheral blood mononuclear cells (PBMCs), obtained at baseline. The source of these receptors is a human donor with classical Hodgkin lymphoma. The CDR3 runs from the conserved cysteine through the conserved F or W. A D gene is named only where the DNA matches it firmly. Rows give clone size only sometimes, using once, few, many, or a class for an expanded clone.

-	TRBV5-1	few	TRBJ2-7	CASSLEYREQYF	TGCGCCAGCAGCTTGGAATACCGCGAGCAGTACTTC
TRBD1	TRBV4-1	-	TRBJ2-3	CASSHPGTGADTQYF	TGCGCCAGCAGCCATCCCGGGACAGGGGCAGATACGCAGTATTTT
TRBD2	TRBV7-2	-	TRBJ2-2	CASSSRRGGGELFF	TGTGCCAGCAGCTCCCGCCGCGGGGGCGGGGAGCTGTTTTTT
-	TRBV27	-	TRBJ2-1	CASSFRWGTPYNEQFF	TGTGCCAGCAGTTTCCGGTGGGGGACCCCCTACAATGAGCAGTTCTTC
-	TRBV5-1	few	TRBJ2-7	CASSNTLGGAYEQYF	TGCGCCAGCAGCAACACCCTAGGGGGGGCCTACGAGCAGTACTTC
TRBD1	TRBV19	-	TRBJ1-2	CASRLGTEYGYTF	TGTGCCAGTAGGCTGGGGACAGAGTATGGCTACACCTTC
-	TRBV5-8	-	TRBJ2-2	CASSPNQGRNTGELFF	TGTGCCAGCAGCCCGAACCAGGGTCGTAACACCGGGGAGCTGTTTTTT
-	TRBV2	-	TRBJ2-1	CASKGSPRYNEQFF	TGTGCCAGCAAGGGTAGCCCCCGCTACAATGAGCAGTTCTTC
-	TRBV7-8	few	TRBJ1-6	CASSTPLEQSSYNSPLHF	TGTGCCAGCAGCACCCCATTGGAACAGAGCTCCTATAATTCACCCCTCCACTTT
TRBD2	TRBV5-1	-	TRBJ2-3	CASSSQTSGSFTDTQYF	TGCGCCAGCAGCTCCCAGACTAGCGGGTCGTTCACAGATACGCAGTATTTT